Below are 14 T cell receptor beta chains sequenced from a single sample in a study of kidney transplant recipient with SARS-CoV-2 infection. In TCRdb, the reads were re-called with MiXCR into one record per CDR3 protein. This table holds 200,000 to 300,000 distinct CDR3 sequences, about 30% found once. Sequencing used a blood sample, obtained at baseline and between days 110 and 120 from a kidney transplant recipient. The receptor source for this set is a male patient between 25 and 39 years old who had COVID-19 and was a kidney transplant recipient. The graft donor may have given rise to some T cells.

This clonotype was seen at least ten times. The chain combines TRBV6-5 with TRBJ1-3; tentatively, D is TRBD1 (5 bases). The germline V gene has CDR1 MNHEY and CDR2 SVGAGI. The CDR3 has 15 residues. The V end was cut by 6 bases, the J end by 0 bases, with 12 bases between. The DNA of the CDR3 is TGTGCCAGCAGGCGGGACGGAAGCTCTGGAAACACCATATATTTT. It specifies CASRRDGSSGNTIYF.

On this clonotype itself: This may be a read error: a much more frequent sequence differs by one nucleotide. Here the CDR3 omits its conserved ending phenylalanine or tryptophan, so a read error is the likely source. The chain is built from TRBV12-5 and TRBJ1-2; D perhaps matches TRBD1 (5 bases). Germline-derived CDR1 and CDR2 are LGHNT and FRNRAP. The V end was cut by 5 bases, the J end by 4 bases, with 23 bases between. This CDR3 is 17 amino acids long. The CDR3 loop is CASGRSALQGKTYGYTL. The CDR3 nucleotides are TGTGCTAGTGGTAGATCGGCTTTGCAGGGAAAGACCTATGGCTACACCCTC.

This clonotype was counted at least ten times. This chain uses TRBV19 with TRBJ1-1; unclear D gene. CDR1 LNHDA and CDR2 SQIVND come from the germline V gene (reference sequence). Trimming removed 8 bases from V and 0 bases from J, with 13 bases in between. This CDR3 has 14 residues. DNA for the CDR3: TGTGCCAGTGGACCCCCTTATATGAACACTGAAGCTTTCTTT. Translation gives CASGPPYMNTEAFF.

In its sample, this clonotype was seen a few times. The CDR3, as DNA: TGTGCCAGCAGGGCTAGCGGGACCGGAGAGCAGTACGTC. It encodes CASRASGTGEQYV. This chain connects TRBV6-8 to TRBJ2-7, with TRBD2 identical over 9 bases. The CDR3 is made up of 13 amino acids. Germline V gene sequence: CDR1 MNHGY, CDR2 SAAAGT. V lost 6 bases and J lost 7; bases outside the gene matches: 7.

For this clonotype: A single base separates this from a much larger clone, so it may be a read error. This chain connects TRBV7-9 to TRBJ2-5; D may be TRBD1 or TRBD2 (5 bases each). Germline V gene sequence: CDR1 SEHNR, CDR2 FQNEAQ (reference sequence). The CDR3 extends over 13 amino acids. The CDR3 loop reads CTSSGRGGETQYF. The CDR3 nucleotides read TGTACCAGCAGCGGTAGGGGCGGTGAGACCCAGTACTTC. Together with reference TRBV7-9 and TRBJ2-5, the CDR3 gives the full variable domain: DTGVSQNPRHKITKRGQNVTFRCDPISEHNRLYWYRQTLGQGPEFLTYFQNEAQLEKSRLLSDRFSAERPKGSFSTLEIQRTEQGDSAMYLCTSSGRGGETQYFGPGTRLLVL.

This clonotype was seen at least ten times. This rearrangement joins TRBV30 to TRBJ1-3; no clear D gene. The CDR3 extends over 11 amino acids. Germline CDR1 GTSNPN, CDR2 SVGIG (reference sequence). Trimming removed 4 bases from V and 7 bases from J, with 8 bases in between. The CDR3 bases are TGTGCCTGGATGCCCGGGAACACCATATATTTT. This sequence encodes CAWMPGNTIYF.

A word on this clonotype: Possible read error: a much larger clone is one base away. J is TRBJ1-4 and V is TRBV7-9; D gene ambiguous. Germline V gene lookup returns CDR1 SEHNR and CDR2 FQNEAQ (reference sequence). The CDR3 sequence is 13 residues long. DNA for the CDR3: TGTGCCAGCAGCTTCCAGTTGAATGAAAAACTGCTTTTT. Amino acids: CASSFQLNEKLLF.

In this sample, this clonotype turned up many times. This chain links TRBV7-9 with TRBJ1-2; D gene unclear. The CDR3 length is 13 residues. The ends were cut back, 1 base at V and 8 bases at J, with 11 bases in the middle. Germline loops: CDR1 SEHNR, CDR2 FQNEAQ (reference sequence). CDR3 nucleotides: TGTGCCAGCAGCTTAGGTTCGGCAGGAGGCTACACCTTC. Translating gives CASSLGSAGGYTF. Full variable domain (missing parts from reference TRBV7-9 and TRBJ1-2): DTGVSQNPRHKITKRGQNVTFRCDPISEHNRLYWYRQTLGQGPEFLTYFQNEAQLEKSRLLSDRFSAERPKGSFSTLEIQRTEQGDSAMYLCASSLGSAGGYTFGSGTRLTVV.

The table lists this clonotype with many counts. The chain links TRBV14 to TRBJ2-7; maybe TRBD2 (5 bases). V lost 3 bases and J 0 bases, leaving 12 bases between the germline ends. The germline V gene has CDR1 SGHDN and CDR2 FVKESK. The CDR3 runs to 15 residues. The CDR3 spells CASSHRGRSSYEQYF. The CDR3 DNA follows: TGTGCCAGCAGCCATAGAGGGAGAAGCTCCTACGAGCAGTACTTC. The full variable domain, its missing parts supplied by reference TRBV14 and TRBJ2-7, is EAGVTQFPSHSVIEKGQTVTLRCDPISGHDNLYWYRRVMGKEIKFLLHFVKESKQDESGMPNNRFLAERTGGTYSTLKVQPAELEDSGVYFCASSHRGRSSYEQYFGPGTRLTVT.

This clonotype occurred many times. V usage is TRBV10-2 and J usage is TRBJ1-1, with D hard to call. V lost 1 base, J lost 4 bases, and 13 bases lay in between. Germline CDR1 reads WSHSY; CDR2 reads SAAADI. The CDR3 contains 15 residues. CDR3 DNA: TGCGCCAGCAGTGAGTTTGTCAGCCTGCGCACTGAAGCTTTCTTT. It codes for CASSEFVSLRTEAFF.

As regards this clonotype: This clone may be a read error of a much larger clone one base away. The chain is built from TRBV3-1 and TRBJ2-5, with D hard to call. The end of the DNA is better explained by TRBJ2-1, so the J call may be wrong. The CDR3 totals 17 residues. Germline values: CDR1 LGHDT, CDR2 YNNKEL (reference sequence). The CDR3 sequence: CASSTESPISFSETQFF. CDR3 sequence (DNA): TGTGCCAGCAGCACGGAAAGTCCCATTTCTTTCTCTGAGACCCAGTTCTTC.

Worth noting for this clonotype: A much bigger clone sits one base away, suggesting this may be a read error. The chain uses TRBV18 and TRBJ1-5; D is unclear. The germline gives CDR1 KGHSH, CDR2 LQKENI. V shed 8 bases and J shed 0 bases, with 8 bases lying between them. The CDR3 length is 13 residues. CDR3 nucleotide sequence: TGTGCCAGCATCGGACTTAGCAATCAGCCCCAGCATTTT. Translation gives CASIGLSNQPQHF.

The rearrangement uses TRBV19 and TRBJ1-1, with 10 bases that match TRBD1. The CDR3 is 13 amino acids. J gave up 4 bases and V 6 bases, and 2 bases lay outside the gene matches. Germline CDR1 LNHDA, CDR2 SQIVND (reference sequence). CDR3 bases: TGTGCCAGTAGGGACAGGGGGAGCACTGAAGCTTTCTTT. This gives the protein CASRDRGSTEAFF. The complete variable domain, with remaining parts taken from reference TRBV19 and TRBJ1-1, reads DGGITQSPKYLFRKEGQNVTLSCEQNLNHDAMYWYRQDPGQGLRLIYYSQIVNDFQKGDIAEGYSVSREKKESFPLTVTSAQKNPTAFYLCASRDRGSTEAFFGQGTRLTVV.

Remarks on this clonotype: This sequence may be a read error, since a much larger clone differs from it by one base. The CDR3 region has the DNA TGTGCCAGCAGTTACTCCCAGGGGTCGTACGTGCAGTACTTC. Translating gives CASSYSQGSYVQYF. V gene TRBV6-5 combines with J gene TRBJ2-7, with a tentative D call TRBD1 (6 bases). CDR1 is MNHEY and CDR2 is SVGAGI in the germline V gene. The CDR3 is 14 residues long.